Presented here are 23 T cell receptor beta chains from one specimen sequenced in a study of cytomegalovirus exposure and HLA in healthy donors. Primers for the PCR totalled 60 Vbeta and 13 Jbeta. Sequenced by immunoSEQ multiplex PCR; TCRdb stores in-frame clones only, minus some. The table lists under 65,000 clones, around 82% of them singletons. Sequenced input: PBMCs. These receptor sequences come from a man between 25 and 39 years old in good health and CMV-seropositive.

The chain uses TRBV6-5 and TRBJ1-2; D unclear. The CDR3 covers 13 residues. Germline assignment: CDR1 MNHEY and CDR2 SVGAGI. Trimming pared 0 bases from V and 4 bases from J, leaving 6 bases between. CDR3 nucleotide sequence: TGTGCCAGCAGTTACTCGAACTCCTATGGCTACACCTTC. This sequence encodes CASSYSNSYGYTF.

This sequence joins TRBV15 and TRBJ1-1; D not certain. Trimming removed 3 bases from V and 6 bases from J, with 8 bases in between. This CDR3 has 12 residues. The germline V gene has CDR1 LNHNV and CDR2 YYDKDF (reference sequence). DNA of the CDR3: TGTGCCACCAGCAGCTTATCCTCTGAAGCTTTCTTT. Protein: CATSSLSSEAFF. Based on the CDR3 plus reference TRBV15 and TRBJ1-1, the full variable domain is DAMVIQNPRYQVTQFGKPVTLSCSQTLNHNVMYWYQQKSSQAPKLLFHYYDKDFNNEADTPDNFQSRRPNTSFCFLDIRSPGLGDTAMYLCATSSLSSEAFFGQGTRLTVV.

The chain combines TRBV7-2 with TRBJ2-3; 8 nucleotides match TRBD2. Germline loops: CDR1 SGHTA, CDR2 FQGNSA. Trimming cost V 2 bases and J 2 bases; bases outside gene matches: 12. This CDR3 contains 18 residues. As DNA, the CDR3 is TGTGCCAGCAGCTTAACCTACTCGGGGGGGACAATCACAGATACGCAGTATTTT. It codes for CASSLTYSGGTITDTQYF.

The chain employs TRBV11-2 and TRBJ2-7; D not certain. Germline V gives CDR1 SGHAT, CDR2 FQNNGV. Trimming stripped 1 base from V and 2 bases from J, with 6 bases between. This CDR3 contains 13 residues. Here the CDR3 reads CASSLGGTYEQYF. CDR3 sequence (DNA): TGTGCCAGCAGCTTAGGCGGAACCTACGAGCAGTACTTC.

V usage is TRBV19 and J usage is TRBJ2-6, with 7 bases identical to TRBD1. Unmatched junction bases numbered 6, after V lost 1 base and J lost 3 bases. Germline V gene sequence: CDR1 LNHDA, CDR2 SQIVND (reference sequence). This CDR3 is 17 amino acids long. CDR3 DNA sequence: TGTGCCAGTAGTATAGGGCAGGGGGTAAGTGGGGCCAACGTCCTGACTTTC. Translated, it gives CASSIGQGVSGANVLTF.

The V call is TRBV18, the J call TRBJ1-6; D is undetermined. Looked up from germline, CDR1 is KGHSH and CDR2 is LQKENI. This CDR3 comprises 17 residues. Deletions cut 4 bases from V and 10 bases from J, with 23 bases between. The CDR3 region is CASSLSYRELQGSPLHF. In DNA form, the CDR3 reads TGTGCCAGCTCACTCAGCTACCGGGAGCTCCAAGGATCACCCCTCCACTTT.

This sequence joins TRBV19 and TRBJ1-5, with D unclear. The V and J ends lost 4 bases and 1 base respectively, with 8 bases between them. Germline assignment: CDR1 LNHDA and CDR2 SQIVND (reference sequence). The length of the CDR3 is 14 residues. DNA of the CDR3: TGTGCCAGTAGTAGAGCTCAAAGCAATCAGCCCCAGCATTTT. Translating gives CASSRAQSNQPQHF. Supplemented by reference TRBV19 and TRBJ1-5, the full variable domain reads DGGITQSPKYLFRKEGQNVTLSCEQNLNHDAMYWYRQDPGQGLRLIYYSQIVNDFQKGDIAEGYSVSREKKESFPLTVTSAQKNPTAFYLCASSRAQSNQPQHFGDGTRLSIL.

The chain couples TRBV9 to TRBJ1-2; TRBD1 matches at 12 bases. Unmatched junction bases numbered 3, after V lost 0 bases and J lost 6 bases. CDR3 length: 15 amino acids. Germline CDR1 is SGDLS and CDR2 is YYNGEE. The CDR3 bases are TGTGCCAGCAGCGTAGCGGGGACAGGGGGCGATGGCTACACCTTC. Translation gives CASSVAGTGGDGYTF.

This rearrangement joins TRBV29-1 to TRBJ1-5; the match to TRBD1 covers 12 bases. Germline values: CDR1 SQVTM, CDR2 ANQGSEA. The CDR3 loop spans 16 amino acids. The V gene end was trimmed by 5 bases and the J gene end by 3 bases; junction bases not matched to a gene: 8. CDR3 in amino acids: CSVRAGTGGPNQPQHF. The CDR3 DNA reads as TGCAGCGTTAGAGCCGGGACAGGGGGCCCCAATCAGCCCCAGCATTTT.

The chain links TRBV2 to TRBJ1-3; 9 nucleotides align to TRBD1. This CDR3 comprises 16 residues. J lost 4 bases, V lost 7 bases, and 11 bases had no gene match. Germline V gene lookup returns CDR1 SNHLY and CDR2 FYNNEI. This CDR3 reads CASTSEQGAQGNTIYF. The CDR3 nucleotides read TGTGCCAGCACGAGCGAACAGGGGGCTCAAGGAAACACCATATATTTT.

The CDR3 region has the DNA TGTGCCAGCAGCTGGGGGGCGGGGACAGGGGGCGAAAAACTGTTTTTT. The encoded protein is CASSWGAGTGGEKLFF. The V call is TRBV11-2, the J call TRBJ1-4; 12 bases line up with TRBD1. After removal of 4 bases from V and 8 bases from J, the junction contained 8 bases not matched to a gene. CDR3 length: 16 residues. CDR1 and CDR2 from the germline V gene are SGHAT and FQNNGV.

This clone was detected once. The J gene is TRBJ1-3, the V gene TRBV10-3, with D possibly matching TRBD1 (5 bases). Trimming removed 4 bases at V and 0 bases at J, with 13 bases between. This CDR3 has 16 residues. Germline-derived CDR1 and CDR2 are ENHRY and SYGVKD. Here the CDR3 reads CAISGQLGNSGNTIYF. DNA for the CDR3: TGTGCCATCAGTGGACAGTTAGGGAACTCTGGAAACACCATATATTTT.

The table lists this clone with a count of one. The chain employs TRBV7-9 and TRBJ2-3, with D unresolved. In germline, CDR1 is SEHNR, CDR2 FQNEAQ (reference sequence). V lost 5 bases and J 7 bases, leaving 10 bases between the germline ends. This CDR3 has 12 residues. The CDR3 reads CASSPHENTQYF. In DNA form, the CDR3 reads TGTGCCAGCAGCCCCCACGAGAATACGCAGTATTTT.

The CDR3 DNA follows: TGTGCCAGTGAACCGGGACAACTCTTTAACGAGCAGTACTTC. Its protein product is CASEPGQLFNEQYF. The chain has TRBV7-8 and TRBJ2-7, with a tentative D call TRBD1 (6 bases). The V gene lost 9 bases and the J gene lost 5 bases, with 20 bases spanning the gap. The CDR3 loop spans 14 amino acids. Germline loops: CDR1 SGHVS, CDR2 FQNEAQ.

This rearrangement joins TRBV11-3 to TRBJ2-1; 7 bases are a match to TRBD1. There are 13 residues in the CDR3. Germline CDR1 is SGHNT and CDR2 is YENEEA. The junction had 2 bases not matched to a gene; V was cut back by 3 bases and J by 6 bases. CDR3: CASSFNRGNEQFF. The CDR3 region has the DNA TGTGCCAGCAGCTTCAACAGGGGCAATGAGCAGTTCTTC. Looking up the rest from reference TRBV11-3 and TRBJ2-1 gives the full variable domain: EAGVVQSPRYKIIEKKQPVAFWCNPISGHNTLYWYLQNLGQGPELLIRYENEEAVDDSQLPKDRFSAERLKGVDSTLKIQPAELGDSAVYLCASSFNRGNEQFFGPGTRLTVL.

The V and J genes are TRBV6-6 and TRBJ2-5, with TRBD1 matching 8 bases. J lost 4 bases, V lost 0 bases, and 4 bases had no gene match. Per germline, CDR1 MNHNY and CDR2 SVGAGI (reference sequence). CDR3 size: 15 residues. As DNA, the CDR3 is TGTGCCAGCAGTTACTCGGACAGGGTTGGAGAGACCCAGTACTTC. This translates into CASSYSDRVGETQYF.

The V and J genes are TRBV5-6 and TRBJ2-7; tentatively, D is TRBD2 (5 bases). The CDR3 has 13 residues. The germline gives CDR1 SGHDT, CDR2 YYEEEE. Trimming removed 2 bases at V and 2 bases at J, with 8 bases between. The CDR3 bases are TGTGCCAGCAGCTTCGGGGTAACCTACGAGCAGTACTTC. Translation: CASSFGVTYEQYF.

The rearrangement uses TRBV11-3 and TRBJ2-5, with 9 bases aligning to TRBD1. The J call is doubtful: the DNA matches TRBJ2-7 better. The CDR3 is made up of 15 amino acids. Germline lookup yields CDR1 SGHNT and CDR2 YENEEA. The DNA of the CDR3 is TGTGCCAGCAGCTCAGGACAGGGGAAAGAGGGCGAGCAGTACTTC. Protein product: CASSSGQGKEGEQYF.

The chain links TRBV29-1 to TRBJ2-6; weak D call: TRBD1 (5 bases). This CDR3 contains 16 residues. Per germline, CDR1 SQVTM and CDR2 ANQGSEA. V was shortened by 7 bases and J by 0 bases, with 16 bases between the two germline ends. In DNA, the CDR3 is TGCAGCGCATGGACACCTTCGCTCTCTGGGGCCAACGTCCTGACTTTC. It specifies CSAWTPSLSGANVLTF.

This clone has only a few counts. V and J are TRBV10-3 and TRBJ1-2; maybe TRBD1 (6 bases). The CDR3 consists of 13 residues. Germline CDR1 reads ENHRY; CDR2 reads SYGVKD. With 4 bases removed from V and 2 bases from J, the gap between germline ends came to 8 bases. The chain's CDR3 is CAISGTENYGYTF. CDR3 nucleotide sequence: TGTGCCATCAGTGGGACAGAAAACTATGGCTACACCTTC.

V usage is TRBV14 and J usage is TRBJ1-2, with D possibly TRBD1 on 6 matching bases. This CDR3 is built from 15 residues. V dropped 0 bases and J dropped 7 bases, with 15 bases sitting between them. The germline V gene has CDR1 SGHDN and CDR2 FVKESK. The CDR3 coding sequence is TGTGCCAGCAGCCAAGATAACACAGGGTTGGGTGGCTACACCTTC. Protein sequence: CASSQDNTGLGGYTF.

CDR3 DNA sequence: TGCGCCAGCAGCTTGGGACAGGTTACAGATACGCAGTATTTT. Protein: CASSLGQVTDTQYF. The chain couples TRBV5-1 to TRBJ2-3; D may be TRBD1 (6 bases). Trimming took off 0 bases at V and 3 bases at J, with 8 bases between the two ends. This CDR3 contains 14 residues. Germline V lookup: CDR1 SGHRS, CDR2 YFSETQ.

This clone has just one count. The V gene is TRBV2, the J gene TRBJ2-5; TRBD1 matches 7 bases. The CDR3 length is 13 residues. Germline assignment: CDR1 SNHLY and CDR2 FYNNEI. V lost 11 bases, J lost 1 base, and 7 bases stayed unmatched. CDR3 loop: CADREGAQETQYF. CDR3 in DNA: TGTGCCGACCGAGAGGGGGCCCAAGAGACCCAGTACTTC.